The 26 T cell receptor beta chains given below trace back to one sample, sequenced in a study of CD8+CD57+ T cells in acquired aplastic anemia. TCR beta VDJ and CDR3 were profiled, and genomic DNA was the template. TCRdb re-analysed the reads in MiXCR, keeping a single row per CDR3 protein. The data contain roughly 58,000 distinct CDR3 sequences, about 50% of them singletons. The sample consisted of sorted CD4+, CD8+, or CD8+CD57+ T cells (not recorded which) from PBMCs. The receptor set was obtained from a human donor in good health, serving as a control.

This clonotype was detected ten times or more. The rearrangement links TRBV18 to TRBJ1-5; D gene ambiguous. With 3 bases removed from V and 1 base from J, the gap between germline ends came to 7 bases. Germline CDR1 is KGHSH and CDR2 is LQKENI. This CDR3 has 14 residues. The CDR3 bases are TGTGCCAGCTCACCGGCATTGAGCAATCAGCCCCAGCATTTT. It translates to CASSPALSNQPQHF.

The chain carries TRBV3-1 and TRBJ1-3, with unresolved D. The germline gives CDR1 LGHDT, CDR2 YNNKEL (reference sequence). The length of the CDR3 is 14 residues. The V end was cut by 2 bases, the J end by 4 bases, with 9 bases between. The chain's CDR3 is CASSQLWRGNTIYF. CDR3 nucleotides: TGTGCCAGCAGCCAACTCTGGAGAGGAAACACCATATATTTT.

On this clonotype: It is likely a read error, because the conserved phenylalanine at the end of the CDR3 is missing. The rearrangement uses TRBV6-1 and TRBJ1-1; D remains unclear. The V gene lost 7 bases and the J gene lost 2 bases, with 14 bases spanning the gap. From germline, CDR1 is MNHNS and CDR2 SASEGT. CDR3 length equals 14 residues. In DNA, the CDR3 is TGTGCCAGCACTCCCGATTATTCAAACACTGAAGCTTTCCTT. Translated, it gives CASTPDYSNTEAFL.

This clonotype was found many times. This chain links TRBV20-1 with TRBJ2-1; TRBD2 aligns across 11 bases. Unmatched junction bases numbered 2, after V lost 3 bases and J lost 4 bases. CDR1 is DFQATT, CDR2 SNEGSKA, per germline (reference sequence). This CDR3 has 14 amino acids. CDR3 sequence: CSASGTSGYNEQFF. Written as DNA, the CDR3 is TGCAGTGCTAGCGGGACTAGCGGATACAATGAGCAGTTCTTC.

As for this clonotype: The junction departs from germline at one end; a sequencing error may be responsible. The chain uses TRBV9 and TRBJ2-3; D gene ambiguous. This CDR3 has 14 amino acids. Germline V gene lookup returns CDR1 SGDLS and CDR2 YYNGEE. CDR3 DNA sequence: TGCGCCAGCAGCGTAGTCGGAGCCCACGGTACGCAGTATTTT. Protein sequence: CASSVVGAHGTQYF.

This clonotype occurred many times. The rearrangement joins TRBV28 to TRBJ2-1, with TRBD1 matching over 8 bases. The J segment lost 7 bases and the V segment lost 4 bases, leaving 6 bases of the junction unmatched. Germline lookup yields CDR1 MDHEN and CDR2 SYDVKM. This CDR3 has 14 residues. CDR3 region: CASSYGQGWNEQFF. The CDR3 DNA reads as TGTGCCAGCAGTTACGGACAGGGATGGAATGAGCAGTTCTTC.

Turning to this clonotype: One end of the junction fails to match germline, which may point to a read error. The chain uses TRBV25-1 and TRBJ1-2; D unclear. Per germline, CDR1 MGHDK and CDR2 SYGVNS. The CDR3 length is 14 residues. The CDR3 spells CASSDAGRMYGYTF. The CDR3 nucleotides read TGTGCCAGCAGTGATGCTGGAAGGATGTATGGCTACACCTTT.

This clonotype was seen many times. The chain recombines TRBV3-1 with TRBJ1-2; D gene ambiguous. Trimming shortened V by 6 bases and J by 6 bases, and 26 bases separated the two germline ends. CDR1 is LGHDT and CDR2 is YNNKEL in the germline V gene (reference sequence). The CDR3 consists of 17 residues. The CDR3 sequence: CASRQKKNAAGGDGYTF. The CDR3, as DNA: TGTGCCAGCAGGCAAAAAAAAAACGCGGCGGGCGGGGATGGCTACACCTTC.

This clonotype was counted many times. The chain has TRBV5-1 and TRBJ2-3, with 12 bases aligning to TRBD2. The V gene's germline CDR1 is SGHRS and CDR2 YFSETQ. The V gene end was trimmed by 6 bases and the J gene end by 2 bases; junction bases not matched to a gene: 7. This CDR3 contains 16 residues. The CDR3 here is CASTPLAGGATDTQYF. Here the CDR3 DNA reads TGCGCCAGCACTCCCCTAGCGGGGGGGGCCACAGATACGCAGTATTTT.

Written as DNA, the CDR3 is TGTGCCACCAGTGCCACGACAGGGTTATATGGCTACACCTTC. This translates into CATSATTGLYGYTF. The J gene is TRBJ1-2, the V gene TRBV24-1; 7 nucleotides line up with TRBD1. This CDR3 contains 14 residues. CDR1 is KGHDR and CDR2 is SFDVKD in the germline V gene. V lost 5 bases to trimming and J lost 5 bases; unmatched junction nucleotides: 7.

This clonotype has ten or more counts. This sequence joins TRBV3-1 and TRBJ2-5; D may be TRBD1 (5 bases). CDR1 and CDR2 from the germline V gene are LGHDT and YNNKEL (reference sequence). There are 18 residues in the CDR3. With 4 bases removed from V and 5 bases from J, the gap between germline ends came to 26 bases. The CDR3 region is CASSPYRVLQVNMETQYF. The CDR3 DNA reads as TGTGCCAGCAGCCCCTATCGCGTCCTACAGGTTAACATGGAGACCCAGTACTTC.

This sequence joins TRBV2 and TRBJ2-7; 7 bases are a match to TRBD2. CDR1 and CDR2 from the germline V gene are SNHLY and FYNNEI. The CDR3 is 14 residues long. Trimming cost V 5 bases and J 6 bases; bases outside gene matches: 10. In DNA, the CDR3 is TGTGCCAGCAGTCCCCGCGCGGGAGTGGGCGAGCAGTACTTC. Protein sequence: CASSPRAGVGEQYF.

This clonotype was seen many times. The chain couples TRBV20-1 to TRBJ2-7, with 9 nucleotides matching TRBD2. CDR1 is DFQATT and CDR2 is SNEGSKA in the germline V gene (reference sequence). V gave up 0 bases and J gave up 6 bases; unmatched junction bases: 6. This CDR3 is built from 14 residues. The CDR3 here is CSAREGAGGIEQYF. The CDR3 bases are TGCAGTGCTAGAGAGGGAGCGGGAGGAATCGAGCAGTACTTC.

In this sample, this clonotype turned up many times. V usage is TRBV5-1 and J usage is TRBJ1-3; a weak D match, TRBD1 (6 bases). CDR1 and CDR2 from the germline V gene are SGHRS and YFSETQ. V was cut by 4 bases and J by 3 bases, with 14 bases left in between. This CDR3 region has 15 residues. The chain's CDR3 is CASSPGQGSGNTIYF. CDR3 coding DNA: TGCGCCAGCAGCCCGGGGCAGGGGAGTGGAAACACCATATATTTT.

As to this clonotype: The missing conserved phenylalanine or tryptophan at the end of this CDR3 makes a read error likely. The rearrangement links TRBV6-1 to TRBJ1-2, with 10 bases that match TRBD1. V lost 4 bases, J lost 5 bases, and 7 bases stayed unmatched. The CDR3 consists of 15 residues. The germline V gene encodes CDR1 MNHNS and CDR2 SASEGT. The CDR3 protein is CASSGGTGERYGYTS. DNA of the CDR3: TGTGCCAGCAGTGGAGGGACAGGGGAGAGGTATGGCTACACCTCC.

The V and J genes are TRBV15 and TRBJ2-3; 9 positions agree with TRBD1. CDR1 and CDR2 from the germline V gene are LNHNV and YYDKDF (reference sequence). The J segment lost 0 bases and the V segment lost 3 bases, leaving 1 base of the junction unmatched. The CDR3 totals 15 residues. The CDR3 DNA sequence: TGTGCCACCAGCAGGACAGGGGGAAGCACAGATACGCAGTATTTT. It yields the protein CATSRTGGSTDTQYF. The full variable domain, rest sourced from reference TRBV15 and TRBJ2-3, is DAMVIQNPRYQVTQFGKPVTLSCSQTLNHNVMYWYQQKSSQAPKLLFHYYDKDFNNEADTPDNFQSRRPNTSFCFLDIRSPGLGDTAMYLCATSRTGGSTDTQYFGPGTRLTVL.

In this sample, this clonotype turned up many times. The V gene is TRBV27, the J gene TRBJ2-7; 10 positions agree with TRBD2. The germline V gene has CDR1 MNHEY and CDR2 SMNVEV (reference sequence). The CDR3 length is 14 residues. The trim removed 10 bases at V and 5 bases at J, leaving 11 bases unmatched. The CDR3 DNA sequence: TGTGCCAACCGACTAGCGGGCGAAAGCGACGAGCAGTACTTC. It yields the protein CANRLAGESDEQYF.

By share, this clonotype ranks as medium-sized. V and J are TRBV29-1 and TRBJ2-2; D might be TRBD1 (6 bases). Trimming cost V 8 bases and J 0 bases, with 13 bases left between them. The CDR3 totals 14 residues. Germline V gene lookup returns CDR1 SQVTM and CDR2 ANQGSEA. The CDR3 DNA sequence: TGCAGCACTACAGGGCCCGCGAACACCGGGGAGCTGTTTTTT. Its protein product is CSTTGPANTGELFF.

The chain is built from TRBV19 and TRBJ2-7; D is unresolved. Germline-derived CDR1 and CDR2 are LNHDA and SQIVND (reference sequence). V gave up 6 bases and J gave up 2 bases, with 17 bases separating them. The CDR3 has 15 residues. The CDR3 sequence is CASRENGRMTYEQYF. In nucleotides, the CDR3 is TGTGCCAGTAGGGAAAACGGACGGATGACCTACGAGCAGTACTTC.

The chain recombines TRBV19 with TRBJ1-2; tentatively, D is TRBD1 (5 bases). The CDR3 totals 13 residues. From germline, CDR1 is LNHDA and CDR2 SQIVND (reference sequence). V was trimmed by 7 bases and J by 5 bases, leaving 14 bases between them. CDR3 bases: TGTGCCAGTAAGGGGCAGGGCGGATATGGCTACACCTTC. Translating it yields CASKGQGGYGYTF.

This clonotype was observed at least ten times. This rearrangement joins TRBV20-1 to TRBJ2-7, with 8 bases fitting TRBD2. The V gene's germline CDR1 is DFQATT and CDR2 SNEGSKA (reference sequence). Trimming cost V 0 bases and J 4 bases; bases outside gene matches: 5. The CDR3 spans 14 residues. CDR3 coding DNA: TGCAGTGCTAGAGATCGACTAGCGACATACGAGCAGTACTTC. Amino acids: CSARDRLATYEQYF.

The V and J genes are TRBV30 and TRBJ1-3, with D unclear. This CDR3 comprises 12 residues. The V and J ends lost 0 bases and 4 bases respectively, with 4 bases between them. Germline-derived CDR1 and CDR2 are GTSNPN and SVGIG (reference sequence). Here the CDR3 reads CAWSVGGNTIYF. The CDR3 DNA reads as TGTGCCTGGAGTGTCGGGGGAAACACCATATATTTT.

This sequence joins TRBV2 and TRBJ2-7; D not resolved. This CDR3 has 15 residues. The V gene lost 6 bases and the J gene lost 3 bases, with 18 bases spanning the gap. CDR1 and CDR2 (germline): SNHLY, FYNNEI. The CDR3: CASSVALGPYYEQYF. The CDR3 bases are TGTGCCAGCAGCGTAGCTCTCGGCCCCTACTACGAGCAGTACTTC.

With regard to this clonotype: One end of the junction fails to match germline, which may point to a read error. The V call is TRBV19, the J call TRBJ2-7, with 8 bases identical to TRBD1. CDR3 length: 15 amino acids. Germline lookup yields CDR1 LNHDA and CDR2 SQIVND (reference sequence). CDR3 sequence (DNA): TGCGCCAGCAGCCGACCCTCAGGGGGCTGGAACGAGCAGTACTTC. It specifies CASSRPSGGWNEQYF.

This chain connects TRBV19 to TRBJ2-5, with 7 bases identical to TRBD2. This CDR3 contains 13 residues. V was pared by 5 bases and J by 5 bases, with 5 bases of the junction left unmatched. Germline V gene sequence: CDR1 LNHDA, CDR2 SQIVND (reference sequence). The CDR3 sequence: CASSLGGWETQYF. DNA for the CDR3: TGTGCCAGTAGTCTGGGGGGGTGGGAGACCCAGTACTTC.

The chain uses TRBV2 and TRBJ1-5, with 7 bases aligning to TRBD1. The germline V gene has CDR1 SNHLY and CDR2 FYNNEI. The CDR3 extends over 15 amino acids. The V and J ends lost 5 bases and 2 bases, in that order; junction bases with no gene match: 6. CDR3 nucleotide sequence: TGTGCCAGCAGTACACAGGGGATTGGCAATCAGCCCCAGCATTTT. Amino acids: CASSTQGIGNQPQHF.